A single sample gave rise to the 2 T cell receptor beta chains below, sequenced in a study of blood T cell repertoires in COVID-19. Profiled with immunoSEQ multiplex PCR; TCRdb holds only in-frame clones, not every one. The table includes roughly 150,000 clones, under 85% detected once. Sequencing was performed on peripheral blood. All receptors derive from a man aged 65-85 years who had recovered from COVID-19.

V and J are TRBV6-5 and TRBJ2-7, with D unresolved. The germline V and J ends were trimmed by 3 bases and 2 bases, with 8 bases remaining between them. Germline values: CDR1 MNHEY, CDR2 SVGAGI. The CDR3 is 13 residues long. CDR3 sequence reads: CASSYDMAYEQYF. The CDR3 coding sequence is TGTGCCAGCAGTTATGACATGGCCTACGAGCAGTACTTC.

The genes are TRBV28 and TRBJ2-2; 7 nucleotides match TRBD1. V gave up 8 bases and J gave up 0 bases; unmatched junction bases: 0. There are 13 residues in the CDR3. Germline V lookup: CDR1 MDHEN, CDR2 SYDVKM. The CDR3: CASGTANTGELFF. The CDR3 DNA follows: TGTGCCAGCGGGACAGCGAACACCGGGGAGCTGTTTTTT.